This TCR beta chain was recorded in a study of beta chain features in type 1 diabetes. Study results and limitations: The study found moderately but significantly shorter TCRB CDR3s in all four CD4+ subsets of Type 1 diabetes patients.

Expressed TCRB transcripts were sequenced because the isolated RNA had all been reverse transcribed beforehand. Using immunoSEQ multiplex PCR, the repertoire was profiled, and TCRdb retains in-frame clones only, with some absent. This sample has 52,000 or so clones, with around 53% found just once. Worth noting for this clone: The antigen remains undetermined.

The CDR3 has 13 amino acids. V lost 4 bases to trimming and J lost 4 bases, with 8 bases between them. In germline, CDR1 is SNHLY, CDR2 FYNNEI. The receptor's source is a woman aged 40 to 50 with type 1 diabetes. Specimen: Tregs from blood. This sequence joins TRBV2 and TRBJ1-5; the D is unclear. The CDR3, as DNA: TGTGCCAGCAGTGTGGAGACTAATCAGCCCCAGCATTTT. Translating it yields CASSVETNQPQHF. Together with reference TRBV2 and TRBJ1-5, the CDR3 gives the full variable domain: EPEVTQTPSHQVTQMGQEVILRCVPISNHLYFYWYRQILGQKVEFLVSFYNNEISEKSEIFDDQFSVERPDGSNFTLKIRSTKLEDSAMYFCASSVETNQPQHFGDGTRLSIL.